Listed below are T cell receptor beta chains from one sample, sequenced in a study of shared clonotypes between healthy human individuals. Produced via immunoSEQ multiplex PCR; TCRdb's table is partial and in-frame only. Among about 1.1 million clones listed, approximately 78% were seen once. Material: memory CD4+ T cells from PBMCs. The receptors come from a man younger than 35 in good health. Some clones in this sample may be carry-over from other donors' samples. Each CDR3 is given with its conserved first and last residue. The D gene is left open where the match is weak. Clone size is stated in some rows and not others, as once, few, many or a class when expanded.

v_call: TRBV19
clone_size: .
d_call: .
j_call: TRBJ1-5
cdr3_nt: TGTGCCAGTAGTCAAAGGACCGGGGCGGGGAGCAATCAGCCCCAGCATTTT
cdr3_aa: CASSQRTGAGSNQPQHF

v_call: TRBV6-5
clone_size: .
d_call: TRBD2
j_call: TRBJ2-7
cdr3_nt: TGTGCCAGCAGTTACTCGGTGGCCGCTAGCGGTTACGAGCAGTACTTC
cdr3_aa: CASSYSVAASGYEQYF

v_call: TRBV11-2
clone_size: .
d_call: .
j_call: TRBJ2-7
cdr3_nt: TGTGCCAGCAGTTTGAGCCTGTCTCAGGGGTCAACCTACGAGCAGTACTTC
cdr3_aa: CASSLSLSQGSTYEQYF

v_call: TRBV10-3
clone_size: .
d_call: .
j_call: TRBJ1-1
cdr3_nt: TGTGCCATCAGCTCTACAGGGCCGGGCGACACTGAAGCTTTCTTT
cdr3_aa: CAISSTGPGDTEAFF

v_call: TRBV5-1
clone_size: .
d_call: .
j_call: TRBJ2-2
cdr3_nt: TGCGCCAGCAGCTATGGACAAGGGGTCGGGGAGCTGTTTTTT
cdr3_aa: CASSYGQGVGELFF

v_call: TRBV4-1
clone_size: .
d_call: .
j_call: TRBJ2-6
cdr3_nt: TGCGCCAGCAGCTCTCATCAAGAACCACAAAGTCGGGCCAACGTCCTGACTTTC
cdr3_aa: CASSSHQEPQSRANVLTF

v_call: TRBV18
clone_size: once
d_call: .
j_call: TRBJ1-2
cdr3_nt: TGTGCCAGCTCACTACGGGACGTTGCTTATGGCTACACCTTC
cdr3_aa: CASSLRDVAYGYTF

v_call: TRBV27
clone_size: .
d_call: .
j_call: TRBJ2-1
cdr3_nt: TGTGCCAGCAGTTTGAGATTAAACAATGAGCAGTTCTTC
cdr3_aa: CASSLRLNNEQFF

v_call: TRBV7-2
clone_size: .
d_call: .
j_call: TRBJ2-3
cdr3_nt: TGTGCCAGCAGCTCGGGCCCAAATACGCAGTATTTT
cdr3_aa: CASSSGPNTQYF

v_call: TRBV2
clone_size: .
d_call: TRBD2
j_call: TRBJ2-7
cdr3_nt: TGTGCCAGCAGATTCGAAATGGCTAGCGGAGGGAACGAGCAGTACTTC
cdr3_aa: CASRFEMASGGNEQYF

v_call: TRBV28
clone_size: .
d_call: .
j_call: TRBJ2-5
cdr3_nt: TGTGCCAGCAGTTACTCTACAGGGGCAGGGGGGCCCGGGTACTTC
cdr3_aa: CASSYSTGAGGPGYF

v_call: TRBV7-9
clone_size: once
d_call: .
j_call: TRBJ2-1
cdr3_nt: TGTGCCAGCAGCTTAAGCCGTGGCGGCCCCTACAATGAGCAGTTCTTC
cdr3_aa: CASSLSRGGPYNEQFF

v_call: TRBV2
clone_size: .
d_call: .
j_call: TRBJ2-7
cdr3_nt: TGTGCCAGCAGTGAAGCACCCACGTCGGGCTACGAGCAGTACTTC
cdr3_aa: CASSEAPTSGYEQYF

v_call: TRBV7-9
clone_size: few
d_call: TRBD2
j_call: TRBJ2-6
cdr3_nt: TGTGCCAGCAGCTCACTAGCGGGAGGGCCCCTCGGGGCCAACGTCCTGACTTTC
cdr3_aa: CASSSLAGGPLGANVLTF

v_call: TRBV7-9
clone_size: few
d_call: .
j_call: TRBJ1-1
cdr3_nt: TGTGCCAGCAGCTTATCGGGCGGTGAAGCTTTCTTT
cdr3_aa: CASSLSGGEAFF

v_call: TRBV25-1
clone_size: few
d_call: .
j_call: TRBJ2-1
cdr3_nt: TGTGCCAGCCAAGGGCCCAGCTACAATGAGCAGTTCTTC
cdr3_aa: CASQGPSYNEQFF

v_call: TRBV30
clone_size: .
d_call: .
j_call: TRBJ1-2
cdr3_nt: TGTGCCTGGACCCCCAAAACCAACTATGGCTACACCTTC
cdr3_aa: CAWTPKTNYGYTF

v_call: TRBV11-2
clone_size: .
d_call: TRBD2
j_call: TRBJ2-5
cdr3_nt: TGTGCCAGCAGCTCGGGACTACAAGAGACCCAGTACTTC
cdr3_aa: CASSSGLQETQYF

v_call: TRBV5-1
clone_size: .
d_call: TRBD1
j_call: TRBJ2-5
cdr3_nt: TGCGCCAGCAGCTTTCTAGATGGGACAGGGCTGGAGACCCAGTACTTC
cdr3_aa: CASSFLDGTGLETQYF

v_call: TRBV5-8
clone_size: .
d_call: .
j_call: TRBJ2-6
cdr3_nt: TGTGCCAGCAGCCCCGTGGTCTCTGGGGCCAACGTCCTGACTTTC
cdr3_aa: CASSPVVSGANVLTF

v_call: TRBV28
clone_size: .
d_call: .
j_call: TRBJ1-1
cdr3_nt: TGTGCCAGCGGTCTCGGCTCAGACGCTTTCTTT
cdr3_aa: CASGLGSDAFF

v_call: TRBV28
clone_size: .
d_call: .
j_call: TRBJ2-5
cdr3_nt: TGTGCCAGCAGGAGAGGGGGGTCAAGAGAGGAGACCCAGTACTTC
cdr3_aa: CASRRGGSREETQYF

v_call: TRBV7-2
clone_size: many
d_call: .
j_call: TRBJ1-5
cdr3_nt: TGTGCCAGCAGCTTACAGGGGAATCAGCCCCAGCATTTT
cdr3_aa: CASSLQGNQPQHF

v_call: TRBV9
clone_size: .
d_call: TRBD1
j_call: TRBJ2-3
cdr3_nt: TGTGCCAGCAGCGTAGGTGTGGGGGGACAGGGATCCGCAGATACGCAGTATTTT
cdr3_aa: CASSVGVGGQGSADTQYF

v_call: TRBV5-1
clone_size: .
d_call: TRBD2
j_call: TRBJ2-7
cdr3_nt: TGCGCCAGCAGCTCCGGGACTAGCGGGAGGGCCGACGAGCAGTACTTC
cdr3_aa: CASSSGTSGRADEQYF

v_call: TRBV28
clone_size: few
d_call: .
j_call: TRBJ1-1
cdr3_nt: TGTGCCAGCGGATCGACAGCTGAAGCTTTCTTT
cdr3_aa: CASGSTAEAFF

v_call: TRBV18
clone_size: .
d_call: .
j_call: TRBJ2-5
cdr3_nt: TGTGCCAGCTCACCATCGCGCAGGGGAGAGACCCAGTACTTC
cdr3_aa: CASSPSRRGETQYF

v_call: TRBV13
clone_size: .
d_call: TRBD2
j_call: TRBJ2-7
cdr3_nt: TGTGCCAGCAGCACAAAGACCCGTCGGACTAGCGGGTTTGAAATTGGGTTC
cdr3_aa: CASSTKTRRTSGFEIGF

v_call: TRBV19
clone_size: .
d_call: .
j_call: TRBJ1-5
cdr3_nt: TGTGCCAGTAGTACGATACAGGGTTATAGCAATCAGCCCCAGCATTTT
cdr3_aa: CASSTIQGYSNQPQHF

v_call: TRBV28
clone_size: .
d_call: .
j_call: TRBJ1-2
cdr3_nt: TGTGCCAGCAGTTTATCCCCGGGGCTGGGCTATGGCTACACCTTC
cdr3_aa: CASSLSPGLGYGYTF

v_call: TRBV5-1
clone_size: .
d_call: .
j_call: TRBJ1-4
cdr3_nt: TGCGCCAGCAGCTTGGTGGGGGCTAATGAAAAACTGTTTTTT
cdr3_aa: CASSLVGANEKLFF

v_call: TRBV5-1
clone_size: once
d_call: TRBD2
j_call: TRBJ2-5
cdr3_nt: TGCGCCAGCAGCTTGGTTGGGACTAGCGGGACCCAAGAGACCCAGTACTTC
cdr3_aa: CASSLVGTSGTQETQYF

v_call: TRBV6-5
clone_size: .
d_call: .
j_call: TRBJ2-3
cdr3_nt: TGTGCCAGTACAGGGAGAGTCACAGATACGCAGTATTTT
cdr3_aa: CASTGRVTDTQYF

v_call: TRBV7-8
clone_size: .
d_call: .
j_call: TRBJ2-3
cdr3_nt: TGTGCCAGCAGCTTCGAGCAGGGTGGCGGAGATACGCAGTATTTT
cdr3_aa: CASSFEQGGGDTQYF

v_call: TRBV7-3
clone_size: .
d_call: .
j_call: TRBJ2-2
cdr3_nt: TGTGCCAGCAGCCAAGTGACCCAGGCCGGGGAGCTGTTTTTT
cdr3_aa: CASSQVTQAGELFF

v_call: TRBV5-1
clone_size: .
d_call: TRBD1
j_call: TRBJ2-6
cdr3_nt: TGCGCCAGCAGCTGGACAGGTTCTGGGGCCAACGTCCTGACTTTC
cdr3_aa: CASSWTGSGANVLTF

v_call: TRBV27
clone_size: .
d_call: TRBD1
j_call: TRBJ2-7
cdr3_nt: TGTGCCAGCAGTTTCCAATCCGGGACAGGGTTGAAGTACTTC
cdr3_aa: CASSFQSGTGLKYF

v_call: TRBV11-2
clone_size: once
d_call: .
j_call: TRBJ2-7
cdr3_nt: TGTGCCAGCAGCTTACGGGCAGGGGACTACGAGCAGTACTTC
cdr3_aa: CASSLRAGDYEQYF

v_call: TRBV7-2
clone_size: once
d_call: .
j_call: TRBJ1-1
cdr3_nt: TGTGCCAGCAGTTTCGTGTCTACTGAAGCTTTCTTT
cdr3_aa: CASSFVSTEAFF

v_call: TRBV6-1
clone_size: .
d_call: TRBD1
j_call: TRBJ1-4
cdr3_nt: TGTGCCAGCAGTCAAAGACAGGGCTTTAATGAAAAACTGTTTTTT
cdr3_aa: CASSQRQGFNEKLFF

v_call: TRBV27
clone_size: .
d_call: TRBD1
j_call: TRBJ1-6
cdr3_nt: TGTGCCAGCAAACACAGGGGCGCCTATAATTCACCCCTCCACTTT
cdr3_aa: CASKHRGAYNSPLHF

v_call: TRBV5-5
clone_size: .
d_call: TRBD2
j_call: TRBJ2-3
cdr3_nt: TGTGCCAGCAGCTCCGGGGGGGCTGGCACAGATACGCAGTATTTT
cdr3_aa: CASSSGGAGTDTQYF

v_call: TRBV5-1
clone_size: few
d_call: TRBD1
j_call: TRBJ2-5
cdr3_nt: TGCGCCAGCAACCCGGGACAGGAAGAGACCCAGTACTTC
cdr3_aa: CASNPGQEETQYF

v_call: TRBV7-9
clone_size: .
d_call: .
j_call: TRBJ2-7
cdr3_nt: TGTGCCAGCAGCTTAGGGTGGTCACCCCAATACGAGCAGTACTTC
cdr3_aa: CASSLGWSPQYEQYF

v_call: TRBV11-3
clone_size: .
d_call: .
j_call: TRBJ2-1
cdr3_nt: TGTGCCAGCAGCTTTGAGGCCGGGGAGGAGCAGTTCTTC
cdr3_aa: CASSFEAGEEQFF

v_call: TRBV18
clone_size: .
d_call: .
j_call: TRBJ2-5
cdr3_nt: TGTGCCAGCTCACGCATAAGGGAGACCCAGTACTTC
cdr3_aa: CASSRIRETQYF